This T cell receptor beta chain originates from a study of Graves' ophthalmopathy and Graves' hyperthyroidism. This clonotype was observed many times. RNA transcripts were the template, and TCR beta CDR3 regions were amplified from them. The workflow started with a first-round RT-PCR run with HTBI primers and then moved on to a second-round multiplex PCR. MiXCR was run by TCRdb on the multiplex PCR reads, yielding one entry per CDR3 protein. Of 150,000 to 200,000 distinct CDR3 sequences in the sample, 39% were seen once. Germline values: CDR1 SNHLY, CDR2 FYNNEI. CDR3 length: 14 residues. The V end lost 7 bases, the J end lost 5 bases, and 15 bases lay between the germline ends.

Sequenced sample: peripheral blood. The chain uses TRBV2 and TRBJ1-5, with a tentative D call TRBD1 (5 bases). The TCR was taken from a man aged 25 to 45 with Graves' ophthalmopathy. The CDR3 sequence: CASKGGFRDQPQHF. In DNA, the CDR3 is TGTGCCAGCAAGGGAGGGTTCAGGGATCAGCCCCAGCATTTT.